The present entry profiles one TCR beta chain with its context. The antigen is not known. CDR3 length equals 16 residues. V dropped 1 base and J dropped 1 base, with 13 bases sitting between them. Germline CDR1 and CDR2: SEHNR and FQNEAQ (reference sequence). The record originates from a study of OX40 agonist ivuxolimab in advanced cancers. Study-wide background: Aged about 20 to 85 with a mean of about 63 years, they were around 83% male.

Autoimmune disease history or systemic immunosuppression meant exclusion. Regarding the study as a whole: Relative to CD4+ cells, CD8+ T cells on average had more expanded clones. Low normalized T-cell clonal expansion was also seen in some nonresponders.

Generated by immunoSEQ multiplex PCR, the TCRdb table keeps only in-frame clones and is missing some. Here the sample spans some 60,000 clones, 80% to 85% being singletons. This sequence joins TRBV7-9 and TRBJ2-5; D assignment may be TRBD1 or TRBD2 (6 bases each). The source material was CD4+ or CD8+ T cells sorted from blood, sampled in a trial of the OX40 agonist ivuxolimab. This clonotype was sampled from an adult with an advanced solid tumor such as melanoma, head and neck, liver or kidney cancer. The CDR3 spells CASSLVEGGGQETQYF. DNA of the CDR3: TGTGCCAGCAGCTTAGTAGAGGGGGGAGGCCAAGAGACCCAGTACTTC. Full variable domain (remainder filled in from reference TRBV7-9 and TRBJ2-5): DTGVSQNPRHKITKRGQNVTFRCDPISEHNRLYWYRQTLGQGPEFLTYFQNEAQLEKSRLLSDRFSAERPKGSFSTLEIQRTEQGDSAMYLCASSLVEGGGQETQYFGPGTRLLVL.